The clone carrying this T cell receptor (beta chain) was seen ten or more times. Its antigen remains unknown. TCRdb keeps only in-frame clones here, not all; method: immunoSEQ multiplex PCR. This repertoire lists 37,000 or so clones without singletons; roughly 5.9% sits in the top ten. This sample stems from a study of T cells after posttransplantation cyclophosphamide. Study-level results: After PTCy, TRB diversity resembled that of CNI/methotrexate controls.

Input material: PBMCs. The receptor was derived from a man aged 25 to 40 in good health and a related stem cell transplant donor.

The CDR3 region has the DNA TGCGCCAGCAGAACAGACAGGGGGCGAGGCACTGAAGCTTTCTTT. Its translation is CASRTDRGRGTEAFF. The chain carries TRBV5-1 and TRBJ1-1; the match to TRBD1 covers 10 bases. The length of the CDR3 is 15 residues. CDR1 is SGHRS, CDR2 YFSETQ, per germline. Unmatched junction bases numbered 8, after V lost 5 bases and J lost 4 bases.